The present T cell receptor beta chain was sequenced within a study of patients and donors after allogeneic stem cell transplantation. From the RT-PCR reads, TCRdb called clonotypes with MiXCR, one entry per CDR3 protein. The profile shows more than 150,000 distinct CDR3 sequences, roughly 40% of them singletons. V lost 0 bases to trimming and J lost 5 bases, with 14 bases between them. The germline gives CDR1 SGHDT, CDR2 YYEEEE. This CDR3 is built from 15 residues. V usage is TRBV5-6 and J usage is TRBJ2-5, with D possibly being TRBD1 or TRBD2 (6 bases each). Sample: blood, either unsorted or a sorted T cell fraction (not recorded which). The TCR sequence derives from a human donor who was either an allogeneic HSCT recipient or a stem cell or donor lymphocyte infusion donor (not recorded which). It is not recorded whose cells these are; they may come from a transplant donor. CDR3 nucleotide sequence: TGTGCCAGCAGCTTGGACGGAGGGGGTTCGGAGACCCAGTACTTC. It yields the protein CASSLDGGGSETQYF.